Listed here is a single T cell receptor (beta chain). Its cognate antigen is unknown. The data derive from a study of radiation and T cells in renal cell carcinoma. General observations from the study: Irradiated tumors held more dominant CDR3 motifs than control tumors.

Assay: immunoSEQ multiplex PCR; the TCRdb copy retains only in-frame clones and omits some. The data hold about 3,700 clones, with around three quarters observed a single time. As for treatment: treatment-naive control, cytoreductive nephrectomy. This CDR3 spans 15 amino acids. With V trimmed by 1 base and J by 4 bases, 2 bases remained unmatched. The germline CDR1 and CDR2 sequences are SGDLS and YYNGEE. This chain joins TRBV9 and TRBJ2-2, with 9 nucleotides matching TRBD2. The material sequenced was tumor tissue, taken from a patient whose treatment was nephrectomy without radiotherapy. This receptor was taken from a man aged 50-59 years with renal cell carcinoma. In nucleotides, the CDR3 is TGTGCCAGCAGCGTACTTAGCGGGAGCACCGGGGAGCTGTTTTTT. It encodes CASSVLSGSTGELFF.